One and the same sample provided the 16 T cell receptor beta chains below, sequenced in a study of breast tumors, draining lymph nodes, adjacent tissues. TCRdb reanalysed the multiplex PCR reads using MiXCR and keeps one entry per CDR3 protein. The sample includes about 140,000 distinct CDR3 sequences, approximately 32% of them seen just once. Axillary draining lymph nodes of breast cancer patients supplied the node samples. Material: axillary lymph node tissue. These TCRs come from a female donor with breast cancer. Some clones in this sample may be carry-over from other donors' samples.

The gene calls are TRBV20-1 and TRBJ2-7, with 7 bases lining up with TRBD2. This CDR3 has 13 amino acids. Germline trimming cut 3 bases from V and 0 bases from J; bases unmatched to any gene: 2. Germline V gene sequence: CDR1 DFQATT, CDR2 SNEGSKA (reference sequence). In DNA, the CDR3 is TGCAGTGCTAGCGGGGACTACTCCTACGAGCAGTACTTC. It encodes CSASGDYSYEQYF.

A remark on this clonotype: A much larger clonotype is one base distant, so this may be a read error. The V gene is TRBV7-2, the J gene TRBJ2-2; D gene ambiguous. The germline V gene encodes CDR1 SGHTA and CDR2 FQGNSA. This CDR3 has 15 residues. Trimming took off 3 bases at V and 0 bases at J, with 8 bases between the two ends. The CDR3 loop is CASSFFFPNTGELFF. The CDR3 nucleotides are TGTGCCAGCAGCTTCTTTTTTCCGAACACCGGGGAGCTGTTTTTT.

This clonotype was seen many times. V is TRBV28 and J is TRBJ1-2, with a weak D call TRBD1 (6 bases). CDR1 MDHEN and CDR2 SYDVKM come from the germline V gene. Trimming cost V 6 bases and J 7 bases, with 12 bases left between them. The CDR3 is 12 amino acids. This CDR3 reads CASRVTGFGYTF. The CDR3 nucleotides read TGTGCCAGCAGAGTTACAGGGTTTGGCTACACCTTC.

This clonotype was seen ten or more times. This chain joins TRBV9 and TRBJ2-5, with D perhaps TRBD2 (6 bases). The germline V gene encodes CDR1 SGDLS and CDR2 YYNGEE. The CDR3 covers 15 residues. V shed 3 bases and J shed 4 bases, with 16 bases lying between them. The CDR3 protein is CASSGTGLNGETQYF. The CDR3 region has the DNA TGTGCCAGCAGCGGGACCGGACTAAACGGAGAGACCCAGTACTTC.

This clonotype was detected ten times or more. The rearrangement links TRBV6-2 or TRBV6-3 to TRBJ2-1, with D perhaps TRBD2 (5 bases). The CDR3 length is 15 residues. Deletions cut 5 bases from V and 8 bases from J, with 19 bases between. The germline V gene encodes CDR1 MNHEY and CDR2 SVGEGT. The CDR3 protein is CASSKLELRRDEQFF. As DNA, the CDR3 is TGTGCCAGCAGTAAGCTGGAGCTCCGGCGGGATGAGCAGTTCTTC.

About this clonotype: In this CDR3 the conserved last residue, phenylalanine or tryptophan, is missing, so a read error is likely. The DNA is left out, because the CDR3 cannot be placed on it with certainty; the CDR3 is given as TCRdb lists it. The chain has TRBV7-2 and TRBJ2-5. The V gene's germline CDR1 is SGHTA and CDR2 FQGNSA. Termini included, the CDR3 measures 12 amino acids. The CDR3 is CASSLGVESGFL.

This clonotype was seen a few times. With a much larger clone just one base away, this may be a read error. The chain links TRBV7-9 to TRBJ2-3, with TRBD1 as a possible D gene (7 bases). CDR1 SEHNR and CDR2 FQNEAQ come from the germline V gene (reference sequence). Trimming stripped 4 bases from V and 10 bases from J, with 27 bases between. The CDR3 is made up of 17 amino acids. DNA of the CDR3: TGTGCCAGCAGCTCCGCCCCATCAGGGGGGCCTTGGGATCCGCAGTATTTT. Its protein product is CASSSAPSGGPWDPQYF.

This clonotype was seen many times. The J gene is TRBJ2-2, the V gene TRBV20-1; 9 nucleotides line up with TRBD2. In germline, CDR1 is DFQATT, CDR2 SNEGSKA (reference sequence). After removal of 3 bases from V and 7 bases from J, the junction contained 6 bases not matched to a gene. The CDR3 is 14 residues long. CDR3 loop: CSARNSGGNGELFF. As DNA, the CDR3 is TGCAGTGCTAGGAATAGCGGGGGCAACGGGGAGCTGTTTTTT.

This clonotype was picked up many times. V gene TRBV6-6 combines with J gene TRBJ2-7; the match to TRBD1 covers 9 bases. Germline-derived CDR1 and CDR2 are MNHNY and SVGAGI (reference sequence). With V trimmed by 7 bases and J by 7 bases, 11 bases remained unmatched. CDR3 length: 14 residues. In DNA, the CDR3 is TGTGCCAGCACCTCACCCCGACAGGGGGGAGAGCAGTACTTC. This translates into CASTSPRQGGEQYF.

This clonotype was seen ten or more times. The chain employs TRBV7-2 and TRBJ1-6; D perhaps matches TRBD1 (6 bases). Trimming stripped 0 bases from V and 4 bases from J, with 10 bases between. The V gene's germline CDR1 is SGHTA and CDR2 FQGNSA. The CDR3 totals 16 residues. This CDR3 reads CASSLATGKYNSPLHF. The CDR3 coding sequence is TGTGCCAGCAGCTTAGCGACAGGAAAGTATAATTCACCCCTCCACTTT.

This clonotype showed up many times. The rearrangement uses TRBV12-3 or TRBV12-4 and TRBJ2-1; D gene uncertain. The CDR3 sequence is 16 residues long. V lost 6 bases, J lost 2 bases, and 17 bases lay in between. CDR3 sequence reads: CASSPGPLSTYNEQFF. CDR3 nucleotide sequence: TGTGCCAGCAGCCCCGGGCCCCTAAGCACCTACAATGAGCAGTTCTTC.

This clonotype came up many times. J is TRBJ1-1 and V is TRBV7-9, with a weak D call TRBD1 (6 bases). Deletions cut 7 bases from V and 1 base from J, with 16 bases between. The germline V gene encodes CDR1 SEHNR and CDR2 FQNEAQ (reference sequence). The CDR3 loop spans 15 amino acids. CDR3 bases: TGTGCCAGCACCCCTTATCCAGGGGCGAACACTGAAGCTTTCTTT. Amino acid sequence: CASTPYPGANTEAFF.

This clonotype was detected ten times or more. The gene calls are TRBV12-3 or TRBV12-4 and TRBJ1-4; 7 nucleotides align to TRBD1. The CDR3 is 15 amino acids. The junction had 12 bases not matched to a gene; V was cut back by 7 bases and J by 7 bases. The CDR3 bases are TGTGCCAGCACCCTTCAGGGGGGGGCGAGTGAAAAACTGTTTTTT. It specifies CASTLQGGASEKLFF.

This clonotype occurred many times. The CDR3 DNA is TGCAGCGTTGATGAGGGAGCTTTCTTT. Its translation is CSVDEGAFF. The chain joins TRBV29-1 to TRBJ1-1; D gene uncertain. Germline V lookup: CDR1 SQVTM, CDR2 ANQGSEA. V dropped 3 bases and J dropped 10 bases, with 6 bases sitting between them. The CDR3 spans 9 residues.

V is TRBV7-4 and J is TRBJ2-7, with TRBD2 matching over 15 bases. In germline, CDR1 is SGHVT, CDR2 SQSDAQ. The CDR3 is 15 residues long. J lost 4 bases, V lost 5 bases, and 3 bases had no gene match. The chain's CDR3 is CASSKGTSGGYEQYV. DNA of the CDR3: TGTGCCAGCAGCAAAGGGACTAGCGGGGGGTACGAGCAGTACGTC.

This clonotype was counted many times. Here the CDR3 reads CASSEMRGRETQYF. The CDR3 nucleotides read TGTGCCAGCAGTGAAATGCGGGGGCGGGAGACCCAGTACTTC. V and J are TRBV2 and TRBJ2-5; tentatively, D is TRBD2 (7 bases). CDR3 length: 14 residues. The germline V gene encodes CDR1 SNHLY and CDR2 FYNNEI. V was pared by 2 bases and J by 5 bases, with 12 bases between.